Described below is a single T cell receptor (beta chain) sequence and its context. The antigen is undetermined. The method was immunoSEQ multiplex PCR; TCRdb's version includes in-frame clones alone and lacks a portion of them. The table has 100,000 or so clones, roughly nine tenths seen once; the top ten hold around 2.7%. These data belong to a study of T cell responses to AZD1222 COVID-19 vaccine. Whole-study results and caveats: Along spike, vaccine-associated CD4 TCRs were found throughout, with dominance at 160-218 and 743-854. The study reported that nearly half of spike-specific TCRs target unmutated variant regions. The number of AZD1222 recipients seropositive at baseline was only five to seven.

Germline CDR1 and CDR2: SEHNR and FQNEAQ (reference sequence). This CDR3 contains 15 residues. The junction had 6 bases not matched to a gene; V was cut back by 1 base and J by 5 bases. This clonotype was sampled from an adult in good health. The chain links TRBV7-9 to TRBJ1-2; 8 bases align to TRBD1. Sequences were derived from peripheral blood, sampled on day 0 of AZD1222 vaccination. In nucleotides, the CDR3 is TGTGCCAGCAGCTTAGAGGACAGGGCCCTATATGGCTACACCTTC. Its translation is CASSLEDRALYGYTF. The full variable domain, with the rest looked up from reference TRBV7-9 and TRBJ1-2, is DTGVSQNPRHKITKRGQNVTFRCDPISEHNRLYWYRQTLGQGPEFLTYFQNEAQLEKSRLLSDRFSAERPKGSFSTLEIQRTEQGDSAMYLCASSLEDRALYGYTFGSGTRLTVV.